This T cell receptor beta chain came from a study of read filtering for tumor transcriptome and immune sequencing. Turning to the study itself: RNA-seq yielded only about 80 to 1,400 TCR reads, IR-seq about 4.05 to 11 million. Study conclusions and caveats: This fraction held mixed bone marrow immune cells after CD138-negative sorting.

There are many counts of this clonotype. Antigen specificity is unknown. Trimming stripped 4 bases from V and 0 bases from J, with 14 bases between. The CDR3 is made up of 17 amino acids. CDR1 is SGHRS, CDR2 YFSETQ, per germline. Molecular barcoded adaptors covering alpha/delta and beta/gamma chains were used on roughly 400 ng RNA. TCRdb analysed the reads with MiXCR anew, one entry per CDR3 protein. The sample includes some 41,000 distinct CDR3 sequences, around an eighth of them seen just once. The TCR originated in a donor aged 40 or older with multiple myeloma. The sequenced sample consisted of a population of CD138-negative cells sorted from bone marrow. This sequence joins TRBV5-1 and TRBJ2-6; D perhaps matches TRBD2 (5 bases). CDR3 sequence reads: CASSLRAVSSGANVLTF. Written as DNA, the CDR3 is TGCGCCAGCAGCCTGCGGGCGGTCTCCTCTGGGGCCAACGTCCTGACTTTC.